These T cell receptor beta chains were read from a single sample in a study of cytomegalovirus exposure and HLA in healthy donors. Repertoires were generated with immunoSEQ multiplex PCR, while TCRdb's copy carries only in-frame clones and drops some. Of about 130,000 clones in the sample, approximately 80% were seen once. The sequencing sample was made of PBMCs. The receptors were gathered from a man aged 18 to 30 in good health and CMV-seronegative. Both conserved end residues are part of each CDR3. The D gene is left open where the match is weak.

d_gene: TRBD1
j_gene: TRBJ2-7
v_gene: TRBV27
CDR3aa: CASSFTGVYEQYF

d_gene: -
j_gene: TRBJ1-5
v_gene: TRBV10-2
CDR3aa: CASRDTVTHSNQPQHF

d_gene: -
j_gene: TRBJ2-6
v_gene: TRBV27
CDR3aa: CASSPNTLGANVLTF

d_gene: TRBD2
j_gene: TRBJ2-7
v_gene: TRBV4-3
CDR3aa: CASGPGLAGELREQYF

d_gene: -
j_gene: TRBJ2-1
v_gene: TRBV11-3
CDR3aa: CASSLEGGVGYNEQFF

d_gene: -
j_gene: TRBJ1-5
v_gene: TRBV19
CDR3aa: CASRGGAQHF

d_gene: TRBD1
j_gene: -
v_gene: TRBV28
CDR3aa: CASGHSGQSYEQYF

d_gene: -
j_gene: TRBJ1-5
v_gene: TRBV5-5
CDR3aa: CASSFRHSYSNQPQHF

d_gene: -
j_gene: TRBJ2-3
v_gene: TRBV7-9
CDR3aa: CASSSPGLNTADTQYF

d_gene: -
j_gene: TRBJ1-2
v_gene: TRBV19
CDR3aa: CASQYDRSTNYGYTF

d_gene: TRBD2
j_gene: TRBJ2-3
v_gene: TRBV9
CDR3aa: CASSLRAGSTDTQYF

d_gene: TRBD1
j_gene: TRBJ2-1
v_gene: TRBV18
CDR3aa: CASSPPSGQGYEQFF

d_gene: -
j_gene: TRBJ2-7
v_gene: TRBV7-9
CDR3aa: CASSLSQGLEQYF

d_gene: -
j_gene: TRBJ1-1
v_gene: TRBV30
CDR3aa: CAWSPFHRAAEAFF

d_gene: TRBD1
j_gene: TRBJ1-2
v_gene: TRBV5-6
CDR3aa: CASSLGQGDGYTF

d_gene: -
j_gene: TRBJ1-2
v_gene: TRBV6-5
CDR3aa: CASRQENNYGYTF

d_gene: -
j_gene: TRBJ1-2
v_gene: TRBV5-1
CDR3aa: CASSFGGTYGYTF

d_gene: TRBD1
j_gene: TRBJ1-5
v_gene: TRBV11-3
CDR3aa: CASSPGTGDNQPQHF

d_gene: TRBD2
j_gene: TRBJ2-7
v_gene: TRBV9
CDR3aa: CASSATGTSLEQYF

d_gene: TRBD1
j_gene: TRBJ2-1
v_gene: TRBV10-3
CDR3aa: CAITRDSNNEQFF

d_gene: TRBD1
j_gene: TRBJ2-5
v_gene: TRBV7-2
CDR3aa: CASSTEGTVQETQYF

d_gene: -
j_gene: TRBJ2-7
v_gene: TRBV4-1
CDR3aa: CASSQGQSEQYF

d_gene: -
j_gene: TRBJ2-1
v_gene: TRBV9
CDR3aa: CASSVTLGSNEQFF

d_gene: TRBD2
j_gene: TRBJ2-1
v_gene: TRBV5-1
CDR3aa: CASSSGTSPYNEQFF

d_gene: TRBD1
j_gene: TRBJ1-2
v_gene: TRBV28
CDR3aa: CASSQGRMGQSLGYTF

d_gene: TRBD1
j_gene: TRBJ2-5
v_gene: TRBV7-9
CDR3aa: CASSQGGLETQYF

d_gene: TRBD1
j_gene: TRBJ1-5
v_gene: TRBV5-5
CDR3aa: CASSSTGQHQPQHF

d_gene: -
j_gene: TRBJ2-1
v_gene: TRBV30
CDR3aa: CAWSVRIRDEQFF

d_gene: TRBD1
j_gene: TRBJ1-2
v_gene: TRBV13
CDR3aa: CASSLGTGDYGYTF

d_gene: TRBD1
j_gene: TRBJ2-7
v_gene: TRBV7-9
CDR3aa: CASSLRDRPYEQYF

d_gene: -
j_gene: TRBJ1-5
v_gene: TRBV28
CDR3aa: CASSSGGDTQPQHF

d_gene: -
j_gene: TRBJ1-1
v_gene: TRBV11-2
CDR3aa: CASSLGHLNTEAFF

d_gene: TRBD2
j_gene: TRBJ2-1
v_gene: TRBV15
CDR3aa: CATSKRTSGSGGGEQFF

d_gene: -
j_gene: TRBJ1-1
v_gene: TRBV29-1
CDR3aa: CSVPELGGWSTEAFF

d_gene: -
j_gene: TRBJ1-2
v_gene: TRBV28
CDR3aa: CASSLGGAGNYGYTF

d_gene: -
j_gene: TRBJ1-3
v_gene: TRBV15
CDR3aa: CATSRGEVASRGNTIYF

d_gene: TRBD2
j_gene: TRBJ2-7
v_gene: TRBV28
CDR3aa: CASSGTSGSYEQYF